A selection of T cell receptor beta chains follows, all from one sample in a study of blood T cell repertoires in COVID-19. Assay used: immunoSEQ multiplex PCR; TCRdb lists only in-frame clones, some missing. This sample has approximately 110,000 clones, with approximately 91% found just once. Sequenced input: peripheral blood. The receptors were gathered from a woman in her sixties or seventies who had recovered from COVID-19. CDR3s include the opening cysteine and the closing phenylalanine or tryptophan. The D gene is left open where the match is weak.

V: TRBV25-1
length: 15
D: TRBD1
J: TRBJ2-3
CDR3: CASSDWGTGTDTQYF

V: TRBV7-2
length: 14
D: -
J: TRBJ2-7
CDR3: CASSLNRGYYEQYF

V: TRBV7-9
length: 16
D: -
J: TRBJ1-2
CDR3: CASSLARAENFYGYTF

V: TRBV5-4
length: 15
D: -
J: TRBJ1-4
CDR3: CASSFGGSLNEKLFF

V: TRBV11-2
length: 13
D: -
J: TRBJ1-6
CDR3: CASSSDFNSPLHF

V: TRBV5-1
length: 14
D: TRBD1
J: TRBJ1-4
CDR3: CASSADRVGEKLFF

V: TRBV7-2
length: 14
D: -
J: TRBJ1-6
CDR3: CASSSNRAASPLHF

V: TRBV2
length: 17
D: -
J: TRBJ2-3
CDR3: CASSRTQGLSNTDTQYF

V: TRBV6-6
length: 15
D: TRBD1
J: TRBJ1-5
CDR3: CASSPPDRAHQPQHF

V: TRBV5-4
length: 16
D: -
J: TRBJ2-1
CDR3: CASSQTSTPPRNEQFF

V: TRBV30
length: 13
D: -
J: TRBJ1-1
CDR3: CAWSGNRATEAFF

V: TRBV19
length: 15
D: TRBD2
J: TRBJ2-5
CDR3: CASSSSGGERKTQYF

V: TRBV7-2
length: 15
D: TRBD2
J: TRBJ2-4
CDR3: CASSLASAGVDIQYF

V: TRBV4-3
length: 16
D: -
J: TRBJ2-3
CDR3: CASSQDGRGGTDTQYF

V: TRBV4-1
length: 16
D: TRBD2
J: TRBJ2-2
CDR3: CASSQVLAGGLVELFF

V: TRBV18
length: 14
D: -
J: TRBJ1-1
CDR3: CASSPPSRATEAFF

V: TRBV12-3/TRBV12-4
length: 12
D: TRBD2
J: TRBJ2-5
CDR3: CASSGAGKTQYF

V: TRBV7-9
length: 15
D: -
J: TRBJ2-7
CDR3: CASRPPPTSSYEQYF

V: TRBV7-8
length: 14
D: -
J: TRBJ1-5
CDR3: CASSFDPGARPQHF

V: TRBV18
length: 19
D: TRBD2
J: TRBJ2-5
CDR3: CASSPSLAGGTAQKETQYF

V: TRBV28
length: 15
D: TRBD2
J: TRBJ2-1
CDR3: CASSWGGLAGGGQFF

V: TRBV7-2
length: 17
D: TRBD2
J: TRBJ2-1
CDR3: CASSPGLAGGRGNEQFF

V: TRBV5-1
length: 17
D: TRBD2
J: TRBJ2-1
CDR3: CASSFHPPSGTYNEQFF

V: TRBV6-5
length: 13
D: -
J: TRBJ1-5
CDR3: CASTERGMQPQHF

V: TRBV5-4
length: 13
D: TRBD2
J: TRBJ2-5
CDR3: CASSREGGETQYF

V: TRBV11-2
length: 13
D: -
J: TRBJ1-6
CDR3: CASRQGLGSPLHF

V: TRBV2
length: 15
D: TRBD2
J: TRBJ2-5
CDR3: CASSQGLAGVETQYF

V: TRBV18
length: 14
D: -
J: TRBJ2-3
CDR3: CASSPETVTDTQYF

V: TRBV5-1
length: 13
D: TRBD1
J: TRBJ2-7
CDR3: CASSWTGGDEQYF

V: TRBV24-1
length: 14
D: -
J: TRBJ2-2
CDR3: CATSDFSGTGELFF

V: TRBV5-1
length: 18
D: TRBD2
J: TRBJ2-5
CDR3: CASSPGTSGGALGETQYF

V: TRBV7-3
length: 12
D: -
J: TRBJ1-1
CDR3: CASSPSPPEAFF

V: TRBV10-3
length: 14
D: -
J: TRBJ2-5
CDR3: CAIKGTWGGETQYF

V: TRBV2
length: 15
D: TRBD2
J: TRBJ2-1
CDR3: CASETSGRGYNEQFF

V: TRBV7-8
length: 19
D: TRBD2
J: TRBJ2-7
CDR3: CASSLAGGRGLAGYYEQYF

V: TRBV5-1
length: 18
D: TRBD1
J: TRBJ1-2
CDR3: CASSFGAQGGLQGDGYTF

V: TRBV12-3/TRBV12-4
length: 13
D: -
J: TRBJ1-2
CDR3: CASSFRGLGGYTF

V: TRBV7-9
length: 15
D: TRBD1
J: TRBJ1-6
CDR3: CASSLSRDSHSPLHF

V: TRBV3-1/TRBV3-2
length: 17
D: -
J: TRBJ2-5
CDR3: CASSHPAGARYQETQYF

V: TRBV24-1
length: 13
D: TRBD1
J: TRBJ1-5
CDR3: CATSEGGAQPQHF

V: TRBV27
length: 16
D: TRBD1
J: TRBJ1-6
CDR3: CASSLRTGGSNSPLHF

V: TRBV5-1
length: 15
D: TRBD1
J: TRBJ2-7
CDR3: CASSRGQGDGDEQYF

V: TRBV7-2
length: 15
D: TRBD1
J: TRBJ2-3
CDR3: CASSSEGQGADTQYF